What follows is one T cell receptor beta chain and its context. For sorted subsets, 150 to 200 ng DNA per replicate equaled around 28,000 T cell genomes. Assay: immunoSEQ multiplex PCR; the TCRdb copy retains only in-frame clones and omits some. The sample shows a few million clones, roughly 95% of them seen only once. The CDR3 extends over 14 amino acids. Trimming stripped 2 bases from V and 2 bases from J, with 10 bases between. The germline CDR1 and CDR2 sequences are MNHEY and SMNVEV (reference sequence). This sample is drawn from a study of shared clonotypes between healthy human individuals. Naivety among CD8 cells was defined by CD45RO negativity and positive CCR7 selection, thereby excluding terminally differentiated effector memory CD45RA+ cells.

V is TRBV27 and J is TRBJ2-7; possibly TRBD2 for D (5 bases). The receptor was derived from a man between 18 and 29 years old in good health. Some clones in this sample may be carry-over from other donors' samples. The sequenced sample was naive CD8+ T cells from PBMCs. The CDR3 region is CASSLVAEAYEQYF. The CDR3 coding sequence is TGTGCCAGCAGTTTAGTGGCGGAGGCCTACGAGCAGTACTTC.